A single T cell receptor (beta chain) is shown here with its context. Antigen unknown. This specimen comes from a study of T-cell reconstitution after alpha-beta-depleted transplantation in children. Study findings and constraints: Several hundred expanded graft clones reportedly were the source of alpha-beta T cells about two months after transplant. The authors attributed T-cell counts and diversity one year after transplant mostly to newly produced T cells.

Preparation of the TCRbeta library used unique molecular identifiers. One entry per CDR3 protein results from TCRdb running MiXCR on the PCR reads. The table has hundreds of thousands of distinct CDR3 sequences, 10% to 15% seen once; the top ten hold 2.2%. Germline V lookup: CDR1 SQVTM, CDR2 ANQGSEA. Between the trimmed V and J ends, which lost 4 bases and 3 bases, there was a span of 16 bases. This CDR3 contains 14 residues. The chain combines TRBV29-1 with TRBJ2-7; a weak D match, TRBD1 (6 bases). The receptor was isolated from a male patient under 18 who had a stem cell transplant for acute myeloid leukemia, so the T cells may come from the graft donor. Sequenced material: PBMCs, mostly from graft donor cells, taken 360 days after TCRalphabeta/CD19-depleted stem cell transplant. The CDR3 loop reads CSVGPGGAGYEQYF. In DNA, the CDR3 is TGCAGCGTTGGTCCTGGGGGCGCGGGCTACGAGCAGTACTTC.